This section outlines one T cell receptor beta chain sequence together with its context. The repertoire was sequenced with immunoSEQ multiplex PCR; TCRdb's copy has only in-frame clones and lacks some. The table shows around 90,000 clones, with approximately 94% occurring only once. The sample is drawn from a study of technical replicates of blood from a few donors. The CDR3 totals 14 residues. Trimming removed 4 bases at V and 1 base at J, with 10 bases between. Germline CDR1 is MNHNS and CDR2 is SASEGT. Sequenced input: T cells isolated from PBMCs. This clonotype was obtained from a human donor in good health. The rearrangement uses TRBV6-1 and TRBJ1-2; no clear D gene. The CDR3 region has the DNA TGTGCCAGCAGTGCGATAGCCATTAACTATGGCTACACCTTC. This sequence encodes CASSAIAINYGYTF.